The 3 T cell receptor beta chains below all came from one sample that was sequenced in a study of blood T cell repertoires in COVID-19 (dated by TCRdb to 2020 to 2022). The library was produced with the immunoSEQ multiplex PCR assay. The clones in this table, taken by TCRdb from immuneACCESS, are in-frame only. Not every clone is retained; where verified, under half of the shortfall comes from an unresolved V gene, and the cause of the rest is unknown. This sample holds fewer than 150,000 clones; under 85% were observed only once. 15% to 20% of the sample belongs to the ten largest clones. Sequenced: PBMCs or T cells enriched from blood (not recorded which). The receptors were sampled from a man between 25 and 39 years old who had recovered from COVID-19.

The rearrangement uses TRBV5-8 and TRBJ1-2; D possibly corresponds to TRBD1 (6 bases). Germline V gene lookup returns CDR1 SGHTS and CDR2 YDEGEE. The ends were cut back, 0 bases at V and 2 bases at J, with 8 bases in the middle. This CDR3 is built from 14 residues. The chain's CDR3 is CASSLGGTNYGYTF. The CDR3 bases are TGTGCCAGCAGCTTGGGAGGGACAAACTATGGCTACACCTTC. The complete variable domain, with remaining parts taken from reference TRBV5-8 and TRBJ1-2, reads EAGVTQSPTHLIKTRGQQATLRCSPISGHTSVYWYQQALGLGLQFLLWYDEGEERNRGNFPPRFSGRQFPNYSSELNVNALELEDSALYLCASSLGGTNYGYTFGSGTRLTVV.

This chain links TRBV21-1 with TRBJ2-7; TRBD2, as called in the table, went unchecked against the DNA. TRBV21-1 is a known pseudogene. There are 14 residues in the CDR3. This chain's CDR3 is CASNIAGGDYEQYF. In DNA, the CDR3 is TGTGCCAGCAACATAGCGGGAGGGGACTACGAGCAGTACTTC.

The rearrangement uses TRBV19 and TRBJ2-1, with TRBD2 matching over 9 bases. V gave up 7 bases and J gave up 1 base; unmatched junction bases: 5. Germline loops: CDR1 LNHDA, CDR2 SQIVND (reference sequence). CDR3 length equals 15 residues. The CDR3: CASKSGRFSYNEQFF. The CDR3 coding sequence is TGTGCCAGTAAAAGCGGGAGGTTTTCCTACAATGAGCAGTTCTTC.